This entry features one T cell receptor beta chain sequence. Authors' methods: Estimated nucleated cell counts came from reference gene primer amplification. Clones were read by immunoSEQ multiplex PCR, and TCRdb kept only the in-frame ones, dropping some. That table gives V, J and clone size, and the DNA gave D and trimming. The top ten clones hold approximately 4.2% of a sample with approximately 65,000 clones, 85% to 90% of them seen once. The data were obtained in a study of blood T cell repertoires in COVID-19. At the level of the study: Acute and convalescent COVID-19 samples came from the United States, Italy and Spain. Nucleic acid was either cDNA or gDNA, and it came from T cells, B-cell-depleted T cells, or PBMCs.

Sequencing input: peripheral blood. This receptor was obtained from a man in his fifties with acute or convalescent COVID-19.

CDR3 region: CASSPRSGGYEQYF. CDR3 in DNA: TGTGCCAGTAGTCCGAGGTCAGGGGGCTACGAGCAGTACTTC. The chain couples TRBV19 to TRBJ2-7, with 7 bases fitting TRBD1. CDR1 and CDR2 (germline): LNHDA, SQIVND (reference sequence). The J segment lost 3 bases and the V segment lost 5 bases, leaving 7 bases of the junction unmatched. This CDR3 spans 14 amino acids.